The next 16 T cell receptor beta chains were all read from a single sample in a study of shared T cell receptors in the human thymus. Using immunoSEQ multiplex PCR, the repertoire was profiled, and TCRdb retains in-frame clones only, with some absent. Altogether hundreds of thousands of clones are present, around nine tenths being singletons, with the ten largest covering about 0.01%. The data also belong to a second study, concerning human thymus T cells.

What was sequenced was thymocytes. These receptors all come from a boy under two years old with a congenital heart defect.

This chain links TRBV28 with TRBJ2-7, with D tentatively TRBD1 (5 bases). Trimming removed 2 bases at V and 3 bases at J, with 23 bases between. The germline gives CDR1 MDHEN, CDR2 SYDVKM. CDR3 length: 18 residues. The CDR3: CASSLPPPGFLSNYEQYF. As DNA, the CDR3 is TGTGCCAGCAGTTTACCACCCCCAGGGTTTCTTTCTAACTACGAGCAGTACTTC.

The rearrangement uses TRBV4-3 and TRBJ1-3; TRBD1 agrees at 8 bases. Trimming removed 0 bases from V and 4 bases from J; junction bases left unmatched: 5. In germline, CDR1 is LGHNA, CDR2 YSLEER. The CDR3 runs 16 residues. The CDR3 DNA sequence: TGCGCCAGCAGCCAAGATAGACAGGGGAAAGGAAACACCATATATTTT. It specifies CASSQDRQGKGNTIYF.

V usage is TRBV25-1 and J usage is TRBJ2-2, with 7 bases fitting TRBD1. Trimming removed 2 bases from V and 6 bases from J; junction bases left unmatched: 6. The CDR3 runs to 15 residues. Germline V lookup: CDR1 MGHDK, CDR2 SYGVNS. CDR3 amino acids: CASSENRDRAGELFF. CDR3 DNA sequence: TGTGCCAGCAGTGAAAACAGAGACAGGGCCGGGGAGCTGTTTTTT.

The chain links TRBV30 to TRBJ2-3; 9 bases are a match to TRBD2. Germline-derived CDR1 and CDR2 are GTSNPN and SVGIG (reference sequence). The V and J ends lost 2 bases and 0 bases, in that order; junction bases with no gene match: 15. The CDR3 has 19 amino acids. This CDR3 reads CAWSPSLGLAGFSTDTQYF. For the CDR3, the DNA is TGTGCCTGGAGTCCTAGTTTAGGGCTAGCGGGATTTAGCACAGATACGCAGTATTTT. Based on the CDR3 plus reference TRBV30 and TRBJ2-3, the full variable domain is SQTIHQWPATLVQPVGSPLSLECTVEGTSNPNLYWYRQAAGRGLQLLFYSVGIGQISSEVPQNLSASRPQDRQFILSSKKLLLSDSGFYLCAWSPSLGLAGFSTDTQYFGPGTRLTVL.

This chain links TRBV27 with TRBJ2-2; 11 positions agree with TRBD2. Germline lookup yields CDR1 MNHEY and CDR2 SMNVEV (reference sequence). This CDR3 region has 18 residues. V shed 8 bases and J 5 bases; nucleotides not matched to a gene: 16. The CDR3 spells CASRSGLAGGARTGELFF. In DNA, the CDR3 is TGTGCCAGCCGGTCCGGGCTAGCGGGAGGAGCGCGAACCGGGGAGCTGTTTTTT.

V is TRBV30 and J is TRBJ1-5; maybe TRBD1 (6 bases). The ends were cut back, 4 bases at V and 6 bases at J, with 13 bases in the middle. This CDR3 has 13 residues. Germline assignment: CDR1 GTSNPN and CDR2 SVGIG (reference sequence). The DNA for the CDR3 is TGTGCCTGGACCGGGGGGCGAGGTCAGCCCCAGCATTTT. Protein product: CAWTGGRGQPQHF.

The J gene is TRBJ2-7, the V gene TRBV11-2, with TRBD1 matching over 9 bases. The CDR3 extends over 15 amino acids. The germline gives CDR1 SGHAT, CDR2 FQNNGV. V was clipped by 5 bases and J by 4 bases; unmatched bases: 9. The CDR3 spells CASSIGTGLGYEQYF. DNA of the CDR3: TGTGCCAGCAGCATAGGGACAGGGCTTGGGTACGAGCAGTACTTC.

This chain uses TRBV4-3 with TRBJ2-2, with TRBD1 matching over 11 bases. Trimming removed 3 bases from V and 3 bases from J; junction bases left unmatched: 6. This CDR3 comprises 17 residues. Germline loops: CDR1 LGHNA, CDR2 YSLEER. Here the CDR3 DNA reads TGCGCCAGCAGCCACGCAGGACAGGGGGCCGACACCGGGGAGCTGTTTTTT. Protein product: CASSHAGQGADTGELFF.

The rearrangement joins TRBV2 to TRBJ2-7; perhaps TRBD2 as D (5 bases). CDR1 and CDR2 (germline): SNHLY, FYNNEI. Trimming pared 2 bases from V and 0 bases from J, leaving 8 bases between. This CDR3 has 14 amino acids. The CDR3 DNA sequence: TGTGCCAGCAGTGAATTTGGAGGCTCCTACGAGCAGTACTTC. Translation gives CASSEFGGSYEQYF.

The rearrangement uses TRBV2 and TRBJ2-1; tentative D call: TRBD2 (5 bases). The CDR3 is 16 residues long. Trimming took 3 bases from V and 0 from J, leaving 12 bases between them. The germline CDR1 and CDR2 sequences are SNHLY and FYNNEI. The CDR3 sequence is CASSDLSGSSYNEQFF. DNA of the CDR3: TGTGCCAGCAGTGATTTGAGTGGGAGCTCCTACAATGAGCAGTTCTTC.

The rearrangement joins TRBV11-3 to TRBJ2-7, with TRBD2 as a possible D gene (6 bases). This CDR3 has 15 amino acids. In germline, CDR1 is SGHNT, CDR2 YENEEA. V dropped 6 bases and J dropped 5 bases, with 20 bases sitting between them. This CDR3 reads CASSHPTGGSDEQYF. The CDR3 bases are TGTGCCAGCAGTCACCCCACCGGAGGGTCTGACGAGCAGTACTTC.

The chain uses TRBV27 and TRBJ2-7; maybe TRBD1 (7 bases). Germline V CDR1 and CDR2: MNHEY, SMNVEV (reference sequence). Trimming stripped 7 bases from V and 0 bases from J, with 22 bases between. This CDR3 has 17 amino acids. The CDR3 sequence is CASKVGRGDPSSYEQYF. CDR3 in DNA: TGTGCCAGCAAGGTGGGCAGGGGGGATCCTAGCTCCTACGAGCAGTACTTC.

This chain uses TRBV5-1 with TRBJ2-6; possible D gene TRBD2, 6 bases. The CDR3 spans 16 residues. The V and J ends lost 2 bases and 0 bases respectively, with 9 bases between them. Germline values: CDR1 SGHRS, CDR2 YFSETQ. The CDR3 is CASSLRDFSGANVLTF. CDR3 sequence (DNA): TGCGCCAGCAGCTTAAGGGACTTCTCTGGGGCCAACGTCCTGACTTTC.

To note about this clone: Additional DNA sequences in this sample encode the identical CDR3. The chain employs TRBV5-1 and TRBJ2-1, with a possible D match to TRBD2 (5 bases). Looked up from germline, CDR1 is SGHRS and CDR2 is YFSETQ. The V and J ends lost 1 base and 0 bases respectively, with 8 bases between them. The CDR3 spans 15 residues. CDR3 amino acids: CASSLLGSSYNEQFF. The CDR3 nucleotides are TGCGCCAGCAGCTTGCTTGGGAGCTCCTACAATGAGCAGTTCTTC.

The chain combines TRBV15 with TRBJ1-5; D is unresolved. CDR3 size: 15 residues. Trimming took 0 bases from V and 6 from J, leaving 12 bases between them. Germline CDR1 is LNHNV and CDR2 is YYDKDF (reference sequence). The CDR3 DNA is TGTGCCACCAGCAGAGAGCATGCGGTTGGTCAGCCCCAGCATTTT. It encodes CATSREHAVGQPQHF.

A word on this clone: In the same sample, other DNA sequences code for this CDR3. This chain connects TRBV5-1 to TRBJ2-6, with TRBD1 matching 10 bases. This CDR3 has 17 amino acids. Germline CDR1 reads SGHRS; CDR2 reads YFSETQ. J lost 1 base, V lost 0 bases, and 1 base had no gene match. The CDR3 DNA reads TGCGCCAGCAGCTTGGAGGGACAGGGGTCTGGGGCCAACGTCCTGACTTTC. Translating gives CASSLEGQGSGANVLTF. Looking up the rest from reference TRBV5-1 and TRBJ2-6 gives the full variable domain: KAGVTQTPRYLIKTRGQQVTLSCSPISGHRSVSWYQQTPGQGLQFLFEYFSETQRNKGNFPGRFSGRQFSNSRSEMNVSTLELGDSALYLCASSLEGQGSGANVLTFGAGSRLTVL.